Below are 18 T cell receptor beta chains sequenced from a single sample in a study of blood T cell repertoires in COVID-19. Profiled with immunoSEQ multiplex PCR; TCRdb holds only in-frame clones, not every one. This table has hundreds of thousands of clones, approximately 83% appearing once. Sequencing was performed on peripheral blood. The receptors come from a man in his forties with acute or convalescent COVID-19.

The CDR3 DNA reads TGTGCCAGCAGCTTCCTGGCAGGGGGACAGCCCCAGCATTTT. Its protein is CASSFLAGGQPQHF. The V gene is TRBV5-6, the J gene TRBJ1-5; 7 positions match TRBD1. The CDR3 is 14 amino acids. V lost 2 bases to trimming and J lost 7 bases; unmatched junction nucleotides: 6. Germline V gene sequence: CDR1 SGHDT, CDR2 YYEEEE.

This clone was seen only once. This sequence joins TRBV6-1 and TRBJ2-7, with D possibly being TRBD2 (6 bases). Looked up from germline, CDR1 is MNHNS and CDR2 is SASEGT. The V and J ends lost 3 bases and 3 bases respectively, with 12 bases between them. The CDR3 totals 14 residues. The CDR3 region is CASSDGADYYEQYF. The CDR3 region has the DNA TGTGCCAGCAGTGACGGGGCGGACTACTACGAGCAGTACTTC.

The rearrangement uses TRBV9 and TRBJ2-2; unclear D gene. CDR1 SGDLS and CDR2 YYNGEE come from the germline V gene. V dropped 4 bases and J dropped 6 bases, with 7 bases sitting between them. The CDR3 covers 12 residues. CDR3 residues: CASSHSPGELFF. CDR3 DNA: TGTGCCAGCAGCCATTCCCCCGGGGAGCTGTTTTTT. Combining the CDR3 with reference TRBV9 and TRBJ2-2 gives the whole variable domain DSGVTQTPKHLITATGQRVTLRCSPRSGDLSVYWYQQSLDQGLQFLIQYYNGEERAKGNILERFSAQQFPDLHSELNLSSLELGDSALYFCASSHSPGELFFGEGSRLTVL.

V gene TRBV7-9 combines with J gene TRBJ2-1; TRBD2 aligns across 7 bases. V was clipped by 3 bases and J by 1 base; unmatched bases: 9. The CDR3 runs 17 residues. Germline V gives CDR1 SEHNR, CDR2 FQNEAQ (reference sequence). CDR3 nucleotide sequence: TGTGCCAGCAGCTTTTTTGTCCAGCGGGAATCCTACAATGAGCAGTTCTTC. Amino acid sequence: CASSFFVQRESYNEQFF.

The chain recombines TRBV19 with TRBJ1-1, with D perhaps TRBD1 (5 bases). The CDR3 is 15 amino acids. V lost 3 bases and J 7 bases, leaving 18 bases between the germline ends. Per germline, CDR1 LNHDA and CDR2 SQIVND (reference sequence). The CDR3 nucleotides are TGTGCCAGTAGTATTGGGGCCGGCAGTAGCGGTGAAGCTTTCTTT. Translating gives CASSIGAGSSGEAFF.

The chain employs TRBV25-1 and TRBJ1-1, with D unclear. The CDR3 sequence is 14 residues long. Germline lookup yields CDR1 MGHDK and CDR2 SYGVNS. The V and J ends lost 4 bases and 10 bases respectively, with 19 bases between them. CDR3 region: CASSVDTAKVGAFF. CDR3 sequence (DNA): TGTGCCAGCAGTGTCGACACCGCCAAGGTTGGAGCTTTCTTT. The complete variable domain, with remaining parts taken from reference TRBV25-1 and TRBJ1-1, reads EADIYQTPRYLVIGTGKKITLECSQTMGHDKMYWYQQDPGMELHLIHYSYGVNSTEKGDLSSESTVSRIRTEHFPLTLESARPSHTSQYLCASSVDTAKVGAFFGQGTRLTVV.

The rearrangement links TRBV18 to TRBJ1-1; 7 bases match TRBD1. CDR1 and CDR2 (germline): KGHSH, LQKENI. The CDR3 length is 14 residues. Unmatched junction bases numbered 5, after V lost 5 bases and J lost 2 bases. CDR3 sequence reads: CASSARQGNTEAFF. The CDR3 coding sequence is TGTGCCAGCTCAGCTCGACAGGGTAACACTGAAGCTTTCTTT.

The V call is TRBV9, the J call TRBJ1-1; 9 nucleotides align to TRBD1. J gave up 1 base and V 3 bases, and 10 bases lay outside the gene matches. Germline V gene sequence: CDR1 SGDLS, CDR2 YYNGEE. CDR3 length: 17 residues. The CDR3 region is CASSERVLGQGNTEAFF. The CDR3 nucleotides are TGTGCCAGCAGCGAGAGAGTCCTGGGACAGGGGAACACTGAAGCTTTCTTT.

The gene calls are TRBV19 and TRBJ1-1; D unresolved. In germline, CDR1 is LNHDA, CDR2 SQIVND (reference sequence). The ends were cut back, 3 bases at V and 0 bases at J, with 14 bases in the middle. This CDR3 comprises 16 residues. The CDR3 nucleotides read TGTGCCAGTAGTATCGGTACAAGCGGGGTGAACACTGAAGCTTTCTTT. Residues: CASSIGTSGVNTEAFF. Full variable domain (outside the CDR3, taken from reference TRBV19 and TRBJ1-1): DGGITQSPKYLFRKEGQNVTLSCEQNLNHDAMYWYRQDPGQGLRLIYYSQIVNDFQKGDIAEGYSVSREKKESFPLTVTSAQKNPTAFYLCASSIGTSGVNTEAFFGQGTRLTVV.

The J gene is TRBJ2-1, the V gene TRBV5-4; D ambiguous. This CDR3 comprises 15 residues. V was shortened by 0 bases and J by 0 bases, with 7 bases between the two germline ends. Germline V lookup: CDR1 SGHNT, CDR2 YYREEE (reference sequence). CDR3 loop: CASSLDKSSYNEQFF. DNA for the CDR3: TGTGCCAGCAGCTTGGATAAGAGCTCCTACAATGAGCAGTTCTTC.

V gene TRBV27 combines with J gene TRBJ2-7; weak D call: TRBD1 (5 bases). The V end lost 6 bases, the J end lost 6 bases, and 15 bases lay between the germline ends. This CDR3 contains 13 residues. The germline V gene encodes CDR1 MNHEY and CDR2 SMNVEV (reference sequence). The DNA of the CDR3 is TGTGCCAGCAGGACTTCAGGGTCCCGCGAGCAGTACTTC. Translating it yields CASRTSGSREQYF.

The rearrangement uses TRBV25-1 and TRBJ1-1, with TRBD1 as a possible D gene (5 bases). V shed 3 bases and J shed 1 base, with 12 bases lying between them. This CDR3 has 15 amino acids. Per germline, CDR1 MGHDK and CDR2 SYGVNS. CDR3 coding DNA: TGTGCCAGCAGTGATTGGGGGGGAGGGAACACTGAAGCTTTCTTT. Its translation: CASSDWGGGNTEAFF. The full variable domain, with the rest looked up from reference TRBV25-1 and TRBJ1-1, is EADIYQTPRYLVIGTGKKITLECSQTMGHDKMYWYQQDPGMELHLIHYSYGVNSTEKGDLSSESTVSRIRTEHFPLTLESARPSHTSQYLCASSDWGGGNTEAFFGQGTRLTVV.

This chain joins TRBV4-1 and TRBJ1-2, with 9 bases fitting TRBD1. The CDR3 is 15 residues long. Germline V gene sequence: CDR1 MGHRA, CDR2 YSYEKL. The trim removed 6 bases at V and 4 bases at J, leaving 9 bases unmatched. In DNA, the CDR3 is TGCGCCAGCAGGGACAGGGGTATTTCCGTCTATGGCTACACCTTC. This gives the protein CASRDRGISVYGYTF.

The chain links TRBV29-1 to TRBJ1-2, with 7 bases lining up with TRBD1. With 4 bases clipped from V and 6 bases from J, the junction kept 5 bases outside the gene matches. Germline V CDR1 and CDR2: SQVTM, ANQGSEA. The CDR3 loop spans 12 amino acids. The CDR3 DNA follows: TGCAGCGTTGCCACTACAGGGGATGGCTACACCTTC. Translated: CSVATTGDGYTF.

This clone occurred a few times. This chain links TRBV6-4 with TRBJ1-2; no clear D. The CDR3 extends over 15 amino acids. V lost 4 bases and J lost 5, with 17 bases in between. Germline assignment: CDR1 MRHNA and CDR2 SNTAGT. CDR3 bases: TGTGCCAGCAGTGTGGGCCCCGCGGGGAGTTATGGCTACACCTTC. Its translation: CASSVGPAGSYGYTF.

J is TRBJ2-3 and V is TRBV7-9; weak D call: TRBD1 (7 bases). V lost 7 bases, J lost 5 bases, and 22 bases lay in between. The length of the CDR3 is 16 residues. Germline V gene sequence: CDR1 SEHNR, CDR2 FQNEAQ (reference sequence). The CDR3 nucleotides are TGTGCCAGCACCATGTTAAACAGGGGAGGATTAGATACGCAGTATTTT. This sequence encodes CASTMLNRGGLDTQYF.

The chain recombines TRBV7-8 with TRBJ2-5; D not resolved. V was pared by 1 base and J by 5 bases, with 11 bases between. This CDR3 has 14 residues. From germline, CDR1 is SGHVS and CDR2 FQNEAQ. The CDR3 region is CASSLGTLRETQYF. CDR3 DNA sequence: TGTGCCAGCAGCTTAGGAACCCTTCGGGAGACCCAGTACTTC.

This clone is a singleton in its sample. The V and J genes are TRBV4-1 and TRBJ2-3; weak D call: TRBD1 (6 bases). The CDR3 consists of 16 residues. Germline-derived CDR1 and CDR2 are MGHRA and YSYEKL. Trimming took 0 bases from V and 0 from J, leaving 10 bases between them. In DNA form, the CDR3 reads TGCGCCAGCAGCCAAGATCAGGGGTCCAGCACAGATACGCAGTATTTT. Translation gives CASSQDQGSSTDTQYF.